This T cell receptor beta chain was captured in a study of pediatric ulcerative colitis. The study, taken as a whole, reports: Compared with controls, ulcerative colitis showed greater blood-rectum clone sharing.

This CDR3 comprises 12 residues. Germline V gene lookup returns CDR1 MDHEN and CDR2 SYDVKM. Deletions cut 8 bases from V and 3 bases from J, with 10 bases between. This was a survey-level run. Libraries were prepared by immunoSEQ multiplex PCR; TCRdb keeps only in-frame clonotypes and omits some of them. The table shows 5,500 to 7,000 clones, with 85% to 90% occurring only once. Controls had colonoscopy for suspected IBD, with normal endoscopy and no IBD the following year. Turning to this clone: The antigen remains unidentified.

Input material: blood. The clonotype originates from a girl aged 5-17 years who was a control in a study of pediatric ulcerative colitis. V is TRBV28 and J is TRBJ1-2; D uncertain. CDR3 DNA sequence: TGTGCCAGCTGCAGAGGTTACTATGGCTACACCTTC. Translating it yields CASCRGYYGYTF.